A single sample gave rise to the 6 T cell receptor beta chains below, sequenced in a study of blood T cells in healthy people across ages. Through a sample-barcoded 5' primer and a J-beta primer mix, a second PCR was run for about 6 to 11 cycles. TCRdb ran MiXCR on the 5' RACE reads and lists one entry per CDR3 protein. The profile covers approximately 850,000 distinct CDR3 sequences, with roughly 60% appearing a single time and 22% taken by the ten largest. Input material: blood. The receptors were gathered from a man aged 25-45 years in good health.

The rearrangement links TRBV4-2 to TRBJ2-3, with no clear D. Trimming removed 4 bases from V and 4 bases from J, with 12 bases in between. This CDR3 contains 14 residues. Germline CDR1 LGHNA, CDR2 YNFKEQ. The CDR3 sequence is CASSPGVGADTQYF. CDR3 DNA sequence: TGTGCCAGCAGCCCAGGAGTAGGTGCAGATACGCAGTATTTT.

The CDR3 spells CASSLEGAGYNEQFF. The CDR3 DNA is TGCGCCAGCAGCTTGGAGGGGGCCGGCTACAATGAGCAGTTCTTC. V is TRBV5-1 and J is TRBJ2-1; TRBD1 agrees at 7 bases. Germline values: CDR1 SGHRS, CDR2 YFSETQ. J gave up 3 bases and V 0 bases, and 3 bases lay outside the gene matches. This CDR3 region has 15 residues.

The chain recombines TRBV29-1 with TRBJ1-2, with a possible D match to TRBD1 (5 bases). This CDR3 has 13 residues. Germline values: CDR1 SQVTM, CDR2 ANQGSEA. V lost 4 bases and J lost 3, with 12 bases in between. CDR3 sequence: CSVARGGDYGYTF. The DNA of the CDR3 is TGCAGCGTTGCCCGGGGGGGAGACTATGGCTACACCTTC.

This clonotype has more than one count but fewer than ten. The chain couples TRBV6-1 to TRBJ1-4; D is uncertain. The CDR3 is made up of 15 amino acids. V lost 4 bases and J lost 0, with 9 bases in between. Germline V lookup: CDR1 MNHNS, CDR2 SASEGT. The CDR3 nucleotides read TGTGCCAGCAGTGTGTTGTCTTCAACTAATGAAAAACTGTTTTTT. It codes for CASSVLSSTNEKLFF.

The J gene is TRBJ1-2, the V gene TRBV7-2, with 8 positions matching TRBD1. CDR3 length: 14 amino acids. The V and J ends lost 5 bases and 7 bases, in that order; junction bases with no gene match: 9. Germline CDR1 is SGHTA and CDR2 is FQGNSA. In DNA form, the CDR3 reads TGTGCCAGCAGCCTGGACAGGGCGCTGCGTGGCTACACCTTC. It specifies CASSLDRALRGYTF.

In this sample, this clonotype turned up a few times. CDR3 region: CASSQDRQYGYTF. CDR3 bases: TGTGCCAGCAGCCAAGATCGACAGTATGGCTACACCTTC. V gene TRBV4-2 combines with J gene TRBJ1-2, with a possible D match to TRBD1 (5 bases). Trimming took off 0 bases at V and 5 bases at J, with 7 bases between the two ends. The CDR3 totals 13 residues. CDR1 LGHNA and CDR2 YNFKEQ come from the germline V gene.